The sequence of this T cell receptor (beta chain) was determined in a study of beta chain features in type 1 diabetes. The study's findings and limits: A definitive answer on HLA type influencing TCRB rearrangement was not reached here.

One heparinised draw of blood, averaging about 116 mL, came from each donor. Worth noting for this clone: The antigen is unknown.

CDR3 length equals 16 residues. Germline lookup yields CDR1 SEHNR and CDR2 FQNEAQ (reference sequence). The junction had 10 bases not matched to a gene; V was cut back by 5 bases and J by 6 bases. TCRB transcripts that were expressed got sequenced, as all of the isolated RNA had been reverse transcribed. Sequencing used immunoSEQ multiplex PCR; TCRdb keeps in-frame clones, though not all of them. This sample has roughly 300,000 clones, with roughly 8% found just once. V and J are TRBV7-9 and TRBJ2-2, with 9 bases that match TRBD2. Specimen: central memory CD4+ T cells from blood. This receptor was identified in a woman aged 18 to 35 in good health. CDR3 protein: CASSPPPGLASGELFF. The CDR3, as DNA: TGTGCCAGCAGCCCCCCCCCGGGACTAGCATCCGGGGAGCTGTTTTTT.